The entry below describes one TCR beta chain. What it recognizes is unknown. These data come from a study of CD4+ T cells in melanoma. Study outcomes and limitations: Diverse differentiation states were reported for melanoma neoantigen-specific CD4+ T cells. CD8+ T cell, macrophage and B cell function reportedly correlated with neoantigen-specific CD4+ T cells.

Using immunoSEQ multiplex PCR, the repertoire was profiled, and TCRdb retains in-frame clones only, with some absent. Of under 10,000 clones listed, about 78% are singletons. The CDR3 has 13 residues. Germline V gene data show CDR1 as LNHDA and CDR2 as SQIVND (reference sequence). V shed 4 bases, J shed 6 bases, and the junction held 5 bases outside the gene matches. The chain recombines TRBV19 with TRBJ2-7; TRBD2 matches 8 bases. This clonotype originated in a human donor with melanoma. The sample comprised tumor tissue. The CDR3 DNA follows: TGTGCCAGTAGTACCTACGGGGGGGCCGAGCAGTACTTC. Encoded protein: CASSTYGGAEQYF.